The 3 T cell receptor beta chains in this list originate from one sample, sequenced in a study of blood T cell repertoires in COVID-19. Using immunoSEQ multiplex PCR, the repertoire was profiled, and TCRdb retains in-frame clones only, with some absent. The data show roughly 56,000 clones, 80% to 90% seen once. Sequencing was performed on peripheral blood. These receptors originate from a middle-aged man with active COVID-19.

Concerning this clone: The junction departs from the called germline gene at one end, perhaps through a read error. The chain links TRBV7-7 to TRBJ2-3; 12 nucleotides align to TRBD2. CDR3 length equals 15 residues. CDR1 and CDR2 from the germline V gene are SSHAT and FNYEAQ (reference sequence). CDR3 residues: CASSPGLAGPDTQYF. DNA of the CDR3: TGTGCTAGCAGCCCTGGACTAGCGGGACCTGATACGCAGTATTTT.

The V gene is TRBV5-4, the J gene TRBJ1-5; TRBD1 matches at 11 bases. V lost 4 bases to trimming and J lost 7 bases; unmatched junction nucleotides: 1. This CDR3 is built from 13 residues. Germline CDR1 is SGHNT and CDR2 is YYREEE (reference sequence). CDR3 sequence: CASSRDRGQPQHF. CDR3 nucleotide sequence: TGTGCCAGCAGCCGGGACAGGGGGCAGCCCCAGCATTTT.

This chain connects TRBV19 to TRBJ2-3; TRBD2 matches 10 bases. Germline CDR1 LNHDA, CDR2 SQIVND (reference sequence). The CDR3 extends over 15 amino acids. Germline trimming cut 6 bases from V and 3 bases from J; bases unmatched to any gene: 6. The CDR3, as DNA: TGTGCCAGTAGCGTTCTAGCGGGAGTAACAGATACGCAGTATTTT. The encoded protein is CASSVLAGVTDTQYF.